The rows below give T cell receptor beta chains drawn from one sample of a study of blood T cell repertoires in COVID-19. Produced via immunoSEQ multiplex PCR; TCRdb's table is partial and in-frame only. The sample consists of about 200,000 clones, approximately 84% of them appearing once. Sequenced input: peripheral blood. Source of these receptors: a woman of 80 years or more with acute or convalescent COVID-19. CDR3s include the opening cysteine and the closing phenylalanine or tryptophan. The D gene is left open where the match is weak. Rows give clone size only sometimes, using once, few, many, or a class for an expanded clone.

CDR3,DNA,V,size,J,D
CASSFLGQGLGFGNEQFF,TGTGCCAGCAGCTTTCTAGGACAGGGTCTCGGGTTTGGCAATGAGCAGTTCTTC,TRBV5-8,once,TRBJ2-1,TRBD1
CATSVAGRNEQFF,TGTGCCACCAGTGTAGCGGGACGCAATGAGCAGTTCTTC,TRBV24-1,once,TRBJ2-1,TRBD2
CASSLARGDQETQYF,TGTGCCAGCAGCTTAGCTCGGGGGGACCAAGAGACCCAGTACTTC,TRBV5-4,.,TRBJ2-5,TRBD2
CASSLGGSRDTQYF,TGTGCCAGCAGTTTAGGGGGGTCCCGGGATACGCAGTATTTT,TRBV28,.,TRBJ2-3,.
CASKRGTMIAGQPQHF,TGTGCCAGTAAGCGCGGGACAATGATAGCGGGACAGCCCCAGCATTTT,TRBV19,.,TRBJ1-5,.
CASSLDGGMGYTF,TGCGCCAGCAGCTTGGATGGAGGGATGGGCTACACCTTC,TRBV5-1,.,TRBJ1-2,.
CASSITHGTLNQPQHF,TGTGCCAGCAGCATAACCCATGGGACACTTAATCAGCCCCAGCATTTT,TRBV28,.,TRBJ1-5,.
CASRWAGQETQYF,TGTGCCAGCAGGTGGGCGGGTCAAGAGACCCAGTACTTC,TRBV27,.,TRBJ2-5,.
CAIRQDSGNQPQHF,TGTGCCATCAGACAGGACAGTGGAAATCAGCCCCAGCATTTT,TRBV10-3,.,TRBJ1-5,.
CASSSGAITEAFF,TGTGCCAGCAGTTCAGGGGCGATCACTGAAGCTTTCTTT,TRBV28,.,TRBJ1-1,.
CAIWTGFYNEQFF,TGTGCCATTTGGACAGGGTTTTACAATGAGCAGTTCTTC,TRBV10-3,.,TRBJ2-1,TRBD1
CASSYSNRGSYEQYF,TGTGCCAGCAGTTACTCGAACAGGGGGTCCTACGAGCAGTACTTC,TRBV6-5,.,TRBJ2-7,TRBD1
CASSLVAGQGNTLHF,TGTGCCAGCAGCTTAGTTGCGGGACAGGGTAACACCCTCCACTTT,TRBV7-2,.,TRBJ1-6,TRBD1
CASSHRRQGASGQPQHF,TGTGCCAGCAGTCACCGGAGACAGGGGGCTTCAGGACAGCCCCAGCATTTT,TRBV6-2/TRBV6-3,.,TRBJ1-5,TRBD1
CASSLGGTRGGGYTF,TGTGCCAGCAGCTTAGGCGGTACCAGGGGCGGGGGCTACACCTTC,TRBV11-2,.,TRBJ1-2,.
CASSLGGKETQYF,TGCGCCAGCAGCCTGGGAGGGAAAGAGACCCAGTACTTC,TRBV5-1,.,TRBJ2-5,TRBD2
CASSPSGASYEQYF,TGTGCCAGCAGCCCTAGCGGGGCGAGCTACGAGCAGTACTTC,TRBV5-4,.,TRBJ2-7,TRBD2
CASSSTGGVIAFF,TGTGCCAGCAGCTCGACAGGGGGCGTTATCGCTTTCTTT,TRBV5-4,few,TRBJ1-1,TRBD1
CASSLSLAALEETQYF,TGTGCCAGCAGCTTGTCATTAGCGGCTCTGGAGGAGACCCAGTACTTC,TRBV7-8,.,TRBJ2-5,.
CASSQLDRGTQYF,TGCGCCAGCAGCCAATTGGACAGGGGAACGCAGTATTTT,TRBV4-3,.,TRBJ2-3,TRBD1
CASSPGETLRLGYGYTF,TGTGCCAGCAGCCCGGGAGAAACCCTTAGATTGGGCTATGGCTACACCTTC,TRBV3-1/TRBV3-2,.,TRBJ1-2,.
CASSVALLRSSEKYNEQFF,TGTGCCAGCAGCGTAGCCCTCCTCAGGTCTAGCGAGAAATACAATGAGCAGTTCTTC,TRBV9,.,TRBJ2-1,.
CATLPAAGAIYNEQFF,TGTGCCACCCTCCCGGCAGCGGGGGCCATTTACAATGAGCAGTTCTTC,TRBV28,once,TRBJ2-1,TRBD2
CAESGGTNEKLFF,TGTGCCGAGTCAGGGGGCACTAATGAAAAACTGTTTTTT,TRBV6-6,.,TRBJ1-4,TRBD1
CASSAASLAGADTQYF,TGTGCCAGCAGCGCTGCGAGCCTAGCGGGAGCAGATACGCAGTATTTT,TRBV9,.,TRBJ2-3,TRBD2
CAWSAPGTLDTEAFF,TGTGCCTGGAGTGCTCCCGGGACTCTAGACACTGAAGCTTTCTTT,TRBV30,.,TRBJ1-1,.
CASSPTSVPNTDTQYF,TGTGCCAGCAGTCCGACTAGCGTCCCAAACACAGATACGCAGTATTTT,TRBV28,once,TRBJ2-3,TRBD2
CASSFSAGALALGQYF,TGTGCCAGCAGCTTTTCGGCGGGAGCGCTCGCTTTAGGGCAGTACTTC,TRBV11-2,.,TRBJ2-7,TRBD2
CASSPLDRVNQPQHF,TGTGCCAGCAGTCCTCTAGACAGGGTCAATCAGCCCCAGCATTTT,TRBV27,few,TRBJ1-5,TRBD1
CAGHDRSRNTIYF,TGTGCCGGGCATGACAGGAGTAGAAACACCATATATTTT,TRBV28,once,TRBJ1-3,.
CASSIAGGTYEQYF,TGTGCCAGTAGTATTGCGGGAGGAACCTACGAGCAGTACTTC,TRBV19,few,TRBJ2-7,TRBD2
CASSEEVAGPQPWNTEAFF,TGTGCCAGCAGTGAAGAGGTGGCAGGGCCACAGCCATGGAACACTGAAGCTTTCTTT,TRBV2,.,TRBJ1-1,.
CASTPLTTSGTYTGELFF,TGTGCCAGCACACCTCTAACGACTAGCGGGACCTACACCGGGGAGCTGTTTTTT,TRBV7-2,.,TRBJ2-2,TRBD2
CASNPGLAGDTQYF,TGTGCCAGTAACCCCGGACTAGCGGGAGATACGCAGTATTTT,TRBV19,.,TRBJ2-3,TRBD2
CASSSTGHTEAFF,TGTGCCAGCAGCTCCACAGGGCACACTGAAGCTTTCTTT,TRBV7-9,.,TRBJ1-1,.